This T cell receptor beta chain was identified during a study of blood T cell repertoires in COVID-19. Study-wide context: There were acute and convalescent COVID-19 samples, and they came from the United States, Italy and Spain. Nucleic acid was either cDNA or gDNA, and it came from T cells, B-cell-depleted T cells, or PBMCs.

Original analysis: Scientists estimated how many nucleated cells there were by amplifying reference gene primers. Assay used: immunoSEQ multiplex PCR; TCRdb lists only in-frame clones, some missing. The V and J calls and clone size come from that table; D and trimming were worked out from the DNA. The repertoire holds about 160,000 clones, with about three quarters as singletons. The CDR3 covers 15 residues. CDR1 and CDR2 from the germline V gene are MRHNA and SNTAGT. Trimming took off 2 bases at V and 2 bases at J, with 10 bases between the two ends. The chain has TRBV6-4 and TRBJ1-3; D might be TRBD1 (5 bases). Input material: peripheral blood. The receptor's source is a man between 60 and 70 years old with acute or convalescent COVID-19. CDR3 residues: CASSDTGGPGNTIYF. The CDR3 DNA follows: TGTGCCAGCAGTGACACCGGGGGTCCTGGAAACACCATATATTTT.